These T cell receptor beta chains were read from a single sample in a study of shared clonotypes between healthy human individuals. Data came from immunoSEQ multiplex PCR; TCRdb stores just in-frame clones and leaves some out. In the table there are about 450,000 clones, around 75% of which are singletons. The specimen sequenced was PBMCs. These receptors all come from a woman aged 40-49 years in good health. Some clones in this sample may be carry-over from other donors' samples. CDR3s include the opening cysteine and the closing phenylalanine or tryptophan. D genes are given only for firm matches. Clone size is stated in some rows and not others, as once, few, many or a class when expanded.

length: 15
size: few
J: TRBJ2-1
V: TRBV7-3
D: NA
CDR3: CASSPTRDYHNEQFF
DNA: TGTGCCAGCAGCCCCACCAGGGATTACCACAATGAGCAGTTCTTC

length: 16
size: few
J: TRBJ1-5
V: TRBV4-2
D: NA
CDR3: CASSQDRGRSNQPQHF
DNA: TGTGCCAGCAGCCAAGATAGGGGTAGGAGCAATCAGCCCCAGCATTTT

length: 14
size: NA
J: TRBJ2-1
V: TRBV7-2
D: NA
CDR3: CASSLEPSYNEQFF
DNA: TGTGCCAGCAGCTTAGAACCCTCCTACAATGAGCAGTTCTTC

length: 16
size: NA
J: TRBJ2-4
V: TRBV5-6
D: TRBD2
CDR3: CASSLGTSGYKNIQYF
DNA: TGTGCCAGCAGCTTGGGCACTAGCGGTTACAAAAACATTCAGTACTTC

length: 14
size: few
J: TRBJ1-2
V: TRBV5-6
D: NA
CDR3: CASSLPGEDYGYTF
DNA: TGTGCCAGCAGCTTGCCTGGGGAAGACTATGGCTACACCTTC

length: 14
size: NA
J: TRBJ1-2
V: TRBV10-3
D: TRBD1
CDR3: CAIRMGQGLYGYTF
DNA: TGTGCCATCAGAATGGGACAGGGGCTATATGGCTACACCTTC

length: 15
size: NA
J: TRBJ1-1
V: TRBV4-1
D: NA
CDR3: CASSLSADSSTEAFF
DNA: TGCGCCAGCAGCCTATCCGCGGACAGCAGCACTGAAGCTTTCTTT

length: 16
size: once
J: TRBJ2-3
V: TRBV2
D: NA
CDR3: CASSEVWGASTDTQYF
DNA: TGTGCCAGCAGTGAAGTGTGGGGGGCGAGCACAGATACGCAGTATTTT

length: 14
size: few
J: TRBJ2-5
V: TRBV5-1
D: NA
CDR3: CASSGGPHQETQYF
DNA: TGCGCCAGCAGCGGCGGACCCCACCAAGAGACCCAGTACTTC

length: 15
size: NA
J: TRBJ2-5
V: TRBV6-1
D: TRBD2
CDR3: CASTGTSVERETQYF
DNA: TGTGCCAGCACCGGGACTAGCGTGGAGAGAGAGACCCAGTACTTC

length: 14
size: NA
J: TRBJ1-4
V: TRBV19
D: TRBD1
CDR3: CASSYRGGNEKLFF
DNA: TGTGCCAGTAGTTACAGGGGAGGAAATGAAAAACTGTTTTTT

length: 13
size: NA
J: TRBJ2-1
V: TRBV18
D: NA
CDR3: CASSHGRENEQFF
DNA: TGTGCCAGCTCACACGGCAGGGAGAATGAGCAGTTCTTC

length: 18
size: NA
J: TRBJ2-7
V: TRBV6-1
D: NA
CDR3: CASSEYMGLGAESYEQYF
DNA: TGTGCCAGCAGTGAATATATGGGTCTAGGTGCAGAGTCCTACGAGCAGTACTTC

length: 19
size: NA
J: TRBJ2-2
V: TRBV7-9
D: NA
CDR3: CASSFGLSFRETNTGELFF
DNA: TGTGCCAGCAGCTTTGGGCTATCGTTCCGGGAGACCAACACCGGGGAGCTGTTTTTT

length: 13
size: NA
J: TRBJ1-4
V: TRBV7-9
D: NA
CDR3: CASSPESGEKLFF
DNA: TGTGCCAGCAGCCCAGAGTCGGGCGAAAAACTGTTTTTT

length: 14
size: NA
J: TRBJ2-6
V: TRBV27
D: NA
CDR3: CASSDLAGANVLTF
DNA: TGTGCCAGCAGTGACCTAGCTGGGGCCAACGTCCTGACTTTC

length: 13
size: NA
J: TRBJ2-5
V: TRBV30
D: NA
CDR3: CAWSPRGRETQYF
DNA: TGTGCCTGGAGTCCCCGGGGGCGAGAGACCCAGTACTTC

length: 13
size: NA
J: TRBJ1-1
V: TRBV29-1
D: TRBD1
CDR3: CSVARDRDTEAFF
DNA: TGCAGCGTTGCTCGGGACAGGGACACTGAAGCTTTCTTT

length: 12
size: NA
J: TRBJ2-5
V: TRBV6-5
D: NA
CDR3: CASSRLGETQYF
DNA: TGTGCCAGCAGTCGGCTCGGGGAGACCCAGTACTTC

length: 13
size: NA
J: TRBJ2-7
V: TRBV29-1
D: NA
CDR3: CSVTDSASYEQYF
DNA: TGCAGCGTAACAGACAGTGCCTCCTACGAGCAGTACTTC

length: 13
size: NA
J: TRBJ2-4
V: TRBV19
D: NA
CDR3: CASTSGKGNIQYF
DNA: TGTGCCAGTACCTCAGGGAAGGGAAACATTCAGTACTTC

length: 15
size: NA
J: TRBJ1-4
V: TRBV28
D: NA
CDR3: CASSFATEKTEKLFF
DNA: TGTGCCAGCAGTTTCGCGACAGAGAAGACAGAAAAACTGTTTTTT

length: 14
size: NA
J: TRBJ2-3
V: TRBV13
D: NA
CDR3: CASSLASLLDTQYF
DNA: TGTGCCAGCAGCTTAGCATCTTTGCTAGATACGCAGTATTTT

length: 12
size: few
J: TRBJ2-7
V: TRBV10-2
D: NA
CDR3: CASSVTPDEQYF
DNA: TGCGCCAGCAGTGTGACCCCGGACGAGCAGTACTTC

length: 18
size: NA
J: TRBJ2-2
V: TRBV7-2
D: TRBD2
CDR3: CASSLAGGLAVVPGELFF
DNA: TGTGCCAGCAGCTTAGCGGGGGGACTAGCCGTAGTTCCCGGGGAGCTGTTTTTT

length: 15
size: NA
J: TRBJ1-1
V: TRBV6-1
D: NA
CDR3: CASSTTLGGNTEAFF
DNA: TGTGCCAGCAGCACTACACTTGGGGGAAACACTGAAGCTTTCTTT

length: 15
size: NA
J: TRBJ1-3
V: TRBV28
D: NA
CDR3: CASMDSALSGNTIYF
DNA: TGTGCCAGCATGGACAGCGCGCTCTCTGGAAACACCATATATTTT

length: 15
size: NA
J: TRBJ2-3
V: TRBV5-4
D: NA
CDR3: CASSYPGTSTDTQYF
DNA: TGTGCCAGCAGTTACCCCGGGACAAGCACAGATACGCAGTATTTT

length: 15
size: NA
J: TRBJ2-7
V: TRBV7-8
D: NA
CDR3: CASSLESGEAYEQYF
DNA: TGTGCCAGCAGCTTAGAATCAGGAGAGGCCTACGAGCAGTACTTC

length: 15
size: NA
J: TRBJ1-1
V: TRBV5-1
D: NA
CDR3: CASSPGSSGYTEAFF
DNA: TGCGCCAGCAGCCCTGGGTCTTCAGGGTACACTGAAGCTTTCTTT

length: 14
size: NA
J: TRBJ2-2
V: TRBV2
D: TRBD2
CDR3: CASGGEVDTGELFF
DNA: TGTGCCAGCGGGGGGGAGGTCGACACCGGGGAGCTGTTTTTT

length: 15
size: NA
J: TRBJ2-1
V: TRBV5-1
D: TRBD1
CDR3: CASTLIQGGNNEQFF
DNA: TGCGCCAGCACCTTGATACAGGGGGGAAACAATGAGCAGTTCTTC

length: 15
size: NA
J: TRBJ2-1
V: TRBV28
D: TRBD2
CDR3: CASSPLAGVSNEQFF
DNA: TGTGCCAGCAGTCCCCTGGCGGGAGTCTCAAATGAGCAGTTCTTC

length: 15
size: NA
J: TRBJ2-2
V: TRBV29-1
D: TRBD2
CDR3: CSVARTSPNTGELFF
DNA: TGCAGCGTCGCCCGGACTAGCCCGAACACCGGGGAGCTGTTTTTT

length: 16
size: NA
J: TRBJ1-2
V: TRBV10-3
D: TRBD1
CDR3: CAISEGQGALNYGYTF
DNA: TGTGCCATCAGTGAGGGTCAGGGGGCACTTAACTATGGCTACACCTTC

length: 18
size: NA
J: TRBJ2-6
V: TRBV7-9
D: TRBD2
CDR3: CASSLGGLAGAGANVLTF
DNA: TGTGCCAGCAGCTTAGGGGGACTAGCGGGAGCTGGGGCCAACGTCCTGACTTTC

length: 15
size: NA
J: TRBJ2-7
V: TRBV7-2
D: NA
CDR3: CASSLAVGAPYEQYF
DNA: TGTGCCAGCAGCTTAGCGGTGGGGGCACCCTACGAGCAGTACTTC

length: 14
size: NA
J: TRBJ2-6
V: TRBV7-2
D: NA
CDR3: CASSLDPGANVLTF
DNA: TGTGCCAGCAGCTTAGATCCTGGGGCCAACGTCCTGACTTTC

length: 13
size: once
J: TRBJ2-1
V: TRBV7-7
D: NA
CDR3: CASSPDRYNEQFF
DNA: TGTGCCAGCAGTCCGGACAGATACAATGAGCAGTTCTTC

length: 15
size: NA
J: TRBJ2-5
V: TRBV5-8
D: TRBD1
CDR3: CASSSGTGAGETQYF
DNA: TGTGCCAGCAGCTCGGGGACAGGGGCGGGGGAGACCCAGTACTTC

length: 15
size: NA
J: TRBJ2-7
V: TRBV15
D: NA
CDR3: CATSRGASRTYEQYF
DNA: TGTGCCACCAGCAGAGGTGCTAGTAGGACCTACGAGCAGTACTTC

length: 15
size: NA
J: TRBJ2-3
V: TRBV5-1
D: NA
CDR3: CASSLGGKGTDTQYF
DNA: TGCGCCAGCAGCTTGGGGGGAAAGGGCACAGATACGCAGTATTTT

length: 15
size: NA
J: TRBJ1-2
V: TRBV9
D: NA
CDR3: CASSAGGGLIYGYTF
DNA: TGTGCCAGCAGCGCCGGTGGGGGTCTTATCTATGGCTACACCTTC

length: 15
size: NA
J: TRBJ2-1
V: TRBV4-3
D: NA
CDR3: CASSQEPRPFDEQFF
DNA: TGCGCCAGCAGCCAAGAACCCAGGCCCTTCGATGAGCAGTTCTTC

length: 12
size: NA
J: TRBJ1-4
V: TRBV30
D: NA
CDR3: CAWSVQGEKLFF
DNA: TGTGCCTGGAGTGTACAGGGCGAAAAACTGTTTTTT

length: 15
size: NA
J: TRBJ2-5
V: TRBV5-1
D: TRBD2
CDR3: CASSLAAGVEETQYF
DNA: TGCGCCAGCAGCTTGGCAGCGGGAGTGGAAGAGACCCAGTACTTC